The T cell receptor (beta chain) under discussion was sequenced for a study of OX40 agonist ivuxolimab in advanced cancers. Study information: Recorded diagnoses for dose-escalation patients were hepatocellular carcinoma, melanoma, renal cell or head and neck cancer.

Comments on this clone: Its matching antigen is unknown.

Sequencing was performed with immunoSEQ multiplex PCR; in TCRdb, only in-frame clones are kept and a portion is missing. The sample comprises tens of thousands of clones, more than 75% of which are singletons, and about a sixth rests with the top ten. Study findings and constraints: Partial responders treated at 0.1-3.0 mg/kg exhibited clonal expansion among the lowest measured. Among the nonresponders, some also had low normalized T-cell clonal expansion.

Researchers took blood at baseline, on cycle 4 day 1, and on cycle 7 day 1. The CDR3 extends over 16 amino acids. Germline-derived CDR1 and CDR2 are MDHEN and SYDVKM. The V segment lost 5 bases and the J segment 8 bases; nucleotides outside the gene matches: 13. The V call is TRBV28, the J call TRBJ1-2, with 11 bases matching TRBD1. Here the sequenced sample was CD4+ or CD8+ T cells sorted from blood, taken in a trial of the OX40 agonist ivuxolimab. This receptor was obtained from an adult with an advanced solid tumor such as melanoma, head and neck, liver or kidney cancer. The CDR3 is CASSGTDRGPLFGYTF. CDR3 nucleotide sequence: TGTGCCAGCAGTGGCACGGACAGGGGGCCGCTGTTCGGCTACACCTTC.